This TCR beta chain was captured by sequencing in a study of regulatory T cells in long-lasting Graves disease. V gave up 4 bases and J gave up 8 bases, with 14 bases separating them. This CDR3 has 14 amino acids. CDR1 and CDR2 (germline): LGHDT, YNNKEL (reference sequence). The sample's time point: newly diagnosed GD, antithyroid drugs for less than 3 months. Researchers made the TCR library from RNA that was extracted from PBMCs. iRepertoire HTBI primers and Arm-PCR of CDR3 regions built TCR beta libraries. TCRdb reanalysed the multiplex PCR reads using MiXCR and keeps one entry per CDR3 protein. The sample lists roughly 420,000 distinct CDR3 sequences, less than 20% occurring once. This clonotype came up many times. The same data also contributed to another study, on T cells in Graves' hyperthyroidism and ophthalmopathy. That source notes: Diagnostic assessment was based on clinical symptoms, serum thyroxine and TRAb, thyroid ultrasound and orbital computed tomography.

This chain joins TRBV3-1 and TRBJ2-2; either TRBD1 or TRBD2 may fit D (6 bases each). This TCR was sampled from a young woman with Graves disease. The specimen comprised peripheral blood mononuclear cells (PBMCs), sampled at new diagnosis, from a patient treated with antithyroid drugs. CDR3 bases: TGTGCCAGCAGCCCCATCGGGGGCGAAGGGGAGCTGTTTTTT. Protein sequence: CASSPIGGEGELFF.